The entry below gives a single T cell receptor (beta chain) sequence along with its context. Original methodology: Reference gene primer amplification yielded estimated nucleated cell counts. Assay used: immunoSEQ multiplex PCR; TCRdb lists only in-frame clones, some missing. V and J calls and clone size are those listed in that table; D and trimming were worked out from the DNA. Found here are about 83,000 clones, around 90% of them singletons; the top ten hold 3%. The data stem from a study of blood T cell repertoires in COVID-19. Study-level information: Samples of COVID-19 (acute and convalescent) were obtained from the United States, Italy and Spain. T cells, B-cell-depleted T cells, or PBMCs provided the cDNA or gDNA that served as material.

The sequence came from a woman aged 45-59 years with active or convalescent COVID-19. Specimen: peripheral blood.

CDR3 region: CATSRNQGARGNQPQHF. As DNA, the CDR3 is TGTGCCACCAGCAGGAATCAGGGGGCGCGCGGCAATCAGCCCCAGCATTTT. The genes are TRBV15 and TRBJ1-5; the match to TRBD1 covers 8 bases. CDR1 LNHNV and CDR2 YYDKDF come from the germline V gene (reference sequence). CDR3 size: 17 residues. V shed 3 bases, J shed 2 bases, and the junction held 9 bases outside the gene matches.